This T cell receptor beta chain was recorded in a study of cytomegalovirus exposure and HLA in healthy donors. Study-level findings and limits: Indistinguishable V segments, including TRBV6-2 and TRBV6-3, were excluded. Sequences of the TCR beta chain were said to predict the HLA-A and HLA-B alleles of most subjects accurately. Later analysis indicated greater clonal expansion among HLA-associated TCR beta chains than among equally common other chains.

Comments on this clone: Its antigen is undetermined.

Healthy bone marrow donors supplied every sample. V lost 5 bases to trimming and J lost 6 bases; unmatched junction nucleotides: 4. The CDR3 sequence is 14 residues long. Germline CDR1 and CDR2: SEHNR and FQNEAQ (reference sequence). The PCR ran on 60 Vbeta and 13 Jbeta primers. Measured with immunoSEQ multiplex PCR; TCRdb has only the in-frame clones, and not every one. The table includes about 160,000 clones, approximately 84% detected once. The genes are TRBV7-9 and TRBJ1-6; 7 positions match TRBD1. This receptor was taken from a man aged 25 to 40 in good health and CMV-seronegative. The sample consisted of PBMCs. CDR3 residues: CASSPTGINSPLHF. CDR3 nucleotides: TGTGCCAGCAGCCCGACAGGGATTAATTCACCCCTCCACTTT. The full variable domain, with the rest looked up from reference TRBV7-9 and TRBJ1-6, is DTGVSQNPRHKITKRGQNVTFRCDPISEHNRLYWYRQTLGQGPEFLTYFQNEAQLEKSRLLSDRFSAERPKGSFSTLEIQRTEQGDSAMYLCASSPTGINSPLHFGNGTRLTVT.